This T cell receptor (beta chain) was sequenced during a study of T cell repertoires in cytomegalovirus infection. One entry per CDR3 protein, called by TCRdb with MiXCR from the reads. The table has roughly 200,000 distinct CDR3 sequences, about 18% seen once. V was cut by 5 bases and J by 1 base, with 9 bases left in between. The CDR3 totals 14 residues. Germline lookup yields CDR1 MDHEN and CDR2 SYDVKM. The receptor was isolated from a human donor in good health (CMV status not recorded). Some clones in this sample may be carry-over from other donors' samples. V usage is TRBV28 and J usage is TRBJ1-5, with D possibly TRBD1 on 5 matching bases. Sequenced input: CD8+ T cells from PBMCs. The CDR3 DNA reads TGTGCCAGCAGTCCCCGGGGGAGCAATCAGCCCCAGCATTTT. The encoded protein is CASSPRGSNQPQHF.